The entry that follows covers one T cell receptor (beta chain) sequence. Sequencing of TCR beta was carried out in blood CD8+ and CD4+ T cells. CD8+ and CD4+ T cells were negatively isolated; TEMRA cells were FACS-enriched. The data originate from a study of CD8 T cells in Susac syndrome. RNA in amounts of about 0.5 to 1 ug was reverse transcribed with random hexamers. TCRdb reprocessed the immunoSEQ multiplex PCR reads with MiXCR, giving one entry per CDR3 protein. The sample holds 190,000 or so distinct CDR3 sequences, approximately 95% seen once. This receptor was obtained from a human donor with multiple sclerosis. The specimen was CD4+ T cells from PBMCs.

The DNA of the CDR3 is TGCAGCGTCGCCCCGGGACAGGGTCACGAGCAGTACTTC. Protein: CSVAPGQGHEQYF. V and J are TRBV29-1 and TRBJ2-7, with 9 positions matching TRBD1. Trimming at V came to 6 bases and at J to 5 bases, leaving 8 bases not matched to a gene. CDR3 size: 13 residues. CDR1 and CDR2 from the germline V gene are SQVTM and ANQGSEA.